The clone carrying this TCR beta chain was recorded at least ten times. Its cognate antigen is unknown. The sample originates from a study of T-cell reconstitution after alpha-beta-depleted transplantation in children. Study-wide results and caveats: For some patients, TCRbeta diversity was high at day 60 because of recipient T cells and thymic progenitors that survived.

A library of TCRbeta sequences, prepared with unique molecular identifiers, was generated. MiXCR, applied by TCRdb to the PCR reads, yields one record per CDR3 protein. The data show some 220,000 distinct CDR3 sequences, approximately 11% seen once. The CDR3 consists of 13 residues. Germline lookup yields CDR1 SQVTM and CDR2 ANQGSEA. With 7 bases removed from V and 6 bases from J, the gap between germline ends came to 16 bases. This TCR came from a child under two years old with acute myeloid leukemia, due to receive a stem cell transplant. Sequences were derived from PBMCs, sampled before TCRalphabeta/CD19-depleted stem cell transplant. This rearrangement joins TRBV29-1 to TRBJ1-5, with no clear D. The DNA for the CDR3 is TGCAGCGCCTCCGCGGAATCGGGTCAGCCCCAGCATTTT. Encoded protein: CSASAESGQPQHF.